This T cell receptor beta chain was identified in a study of CD8 T cells in Susac syndrome (dated by TCRdb to the late 2010s). For context, the study as a whole: Repertoire sequencing was used to test whether CD8+ T cell activation and differentiation in Susac syndrome was antigen driven. Summary of the overall study and its limitations: The number of individuals in the TCR sequencing and HLA analysis was acknowledged as relatively small.

From the cysteine through the phenylalanine, the CDR3 covers 15 amino acids. Only the CDR3 portion is preserved as DNA: 45 bases, with reading frame beginning at the first base. V drops 7 bases and J drops 5 bases, leaving 17 bases in between. In the germline V gene, CDR1 corresponds to MDHEN and CDR2 to SYDVKM. Regarding this clonotype: The target of this receptor is not known. Nothing much larger sits one base from this clone, and base qualities are not available.

RNA was extracted with the RNeasy kit and 0.5 to 1 ug was reverse transcribed using random hexamers. The immunoSEQ multiplex PCR assay, covering 54 Vbeta and 13 Jbeta segments, was used to amplify TCR beta CDR3 regions. PCR amplification bias was corrected by using a synthetic template baseline for primer optimization and computational correction. The source study handled its data this way. Only productive sequences were kept, with reads annotated to V, D and J genes according to IMGT and analyzed in immunoSEQ Analyzer. Clonality was calculated as one minus the Shannon entropy normalized by log2 of the number of productive unique sequences. For each patient and control, public and private clones were evaluated among the 100 most prevalent clones. Clones were defined as Susac-specific if absent from the healthy and MS cohorts, from 1052 published viral clones and from other ImmuneACCESS disease sequences. TCRdb reanalyzed the raw reads on its own, using fastp at Q25 for trimming and MiXCR for clone calling, and kept in-frame beta chains. Each CDR3 protein appears once, grouped with its most common genes and DNA. What appears here as the V and J calls and clone size reflects TCRdb's work, not the paper's. The table for this sample lists 150,000 to 200,000 distinct CDR3 sequences; around 93% of them were counted only once. The biggest ten clones account for roughly 0.13% of the sample.

Peripheral blood CD8+ and CD4+ T cells from healthy donors, Susac syndrome patients and multiple sclerosis patients were profiled using high-throughput TCR beta sequencing. Healthy donors were age- and sex-matched controls. Bulk CD8+ and CD4+ T cells were purified by magnetic negative isolation, whereas CD8+ TEMRA cells were enriched by FACS. Blood was collected in EDTA tubes and processed within 24 hours, with PBMCs isolated through density gradient centrifugation. PBMCs intended for TCR sequencing were cryopreserved in liquid nitrogen and were subsequently thawed in a 37 degrees C water bath. The sorted or isolated CD4+, CD8+ and CD8+ TEMRA cells had a purity of 90% or higher.

The sequencing input was CD4+ T cells from PBMCs. The rearranged segments are TRBV28 and TRBJ2-2; the D gene cannot be named for sure. The clonotype comes from a human donor in good health. The CDR3 here reads CASTERPLGTGELFF. The DNA is as follows: TGTGCCAGCACCGAGCGCCCGTTAGGGACCGGGGAGCTGTTTTTT.